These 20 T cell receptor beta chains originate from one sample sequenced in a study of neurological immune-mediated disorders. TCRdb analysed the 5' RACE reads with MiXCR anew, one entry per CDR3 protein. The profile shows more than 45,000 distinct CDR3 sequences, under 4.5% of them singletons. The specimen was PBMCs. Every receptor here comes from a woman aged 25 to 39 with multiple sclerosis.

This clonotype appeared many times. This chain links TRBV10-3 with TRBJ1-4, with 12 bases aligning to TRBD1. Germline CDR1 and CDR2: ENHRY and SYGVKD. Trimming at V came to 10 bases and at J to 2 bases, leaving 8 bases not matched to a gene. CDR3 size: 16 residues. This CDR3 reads CASRYGTGGTNEKLFF. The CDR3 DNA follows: TGTGCCAGCAGATACGGGACAGGGGGCACTAATGAAAAACTGTTTTTT.

The CDR3 region is CASSQDLIASNTIYF. CDR3 nucleotide sequence: TGCGCCAGCAGCCAAGATTTGATAGCCTCAAACACCATATATTTT. This chain uses TRBV4-1 with TRBJ1-3; D remains ambiguous. The CDR3 consists of 15 residues. V was shortened by 0 bases and J by 6 bases, with 12 bases between the two germline ends. Germline values: CDR1 MGHRA, CDR2 YSYEKL.

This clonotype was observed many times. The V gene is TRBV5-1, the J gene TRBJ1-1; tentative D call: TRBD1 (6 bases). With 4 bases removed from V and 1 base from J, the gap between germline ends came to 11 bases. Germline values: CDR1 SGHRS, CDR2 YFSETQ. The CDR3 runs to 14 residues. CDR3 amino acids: CASSRKGGNTEAFF. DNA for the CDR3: TGCGCCAGCAGCCGGAAGGGGGGGAACACTGAAGCTTTCTTT.

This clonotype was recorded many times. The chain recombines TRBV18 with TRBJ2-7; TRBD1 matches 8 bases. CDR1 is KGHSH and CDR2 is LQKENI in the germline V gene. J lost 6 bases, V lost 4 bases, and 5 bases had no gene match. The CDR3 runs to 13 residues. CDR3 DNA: TGTGCCAGCTCACTAGACAGGGGACGCGAGCAGTACTTC. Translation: CASSLDRGREQYF.

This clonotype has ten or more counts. The CDR3 nucleotides are TGCAGTGCAGATCCGGGACTAGCTTCCTACGAGCAGTACTTC. As protein: CSADPGLASYEQYF. V is TRBV20-1 and J is TRBJ2-7; 9 bases match TRBD2. There are 14 residues in the CDR3. Germline assignment: CDR1 DFQATT and CDR2 SNEGSKA (reference sequence). V shed 6 bases, J shed 1 base, and the junction held 7 bases outside the gene matches.

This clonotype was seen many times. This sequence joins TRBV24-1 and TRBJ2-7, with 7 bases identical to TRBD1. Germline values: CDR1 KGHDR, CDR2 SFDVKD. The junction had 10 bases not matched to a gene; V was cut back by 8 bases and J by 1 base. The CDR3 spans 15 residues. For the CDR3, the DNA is TGTGCCACCAATCAATCGGACAGGAGATCCTACGAGCAGTACTTC. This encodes CATNQSDRRSYEQYF.

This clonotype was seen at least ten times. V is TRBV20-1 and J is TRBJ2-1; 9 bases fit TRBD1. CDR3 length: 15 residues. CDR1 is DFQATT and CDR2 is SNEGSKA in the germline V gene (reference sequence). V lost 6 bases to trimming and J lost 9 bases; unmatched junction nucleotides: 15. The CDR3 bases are TGCAGTGCCCCGATACCGGACAGGGGATATTTTGAGCAGTTCTTC. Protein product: CSAPIPDRGYFEQFF.

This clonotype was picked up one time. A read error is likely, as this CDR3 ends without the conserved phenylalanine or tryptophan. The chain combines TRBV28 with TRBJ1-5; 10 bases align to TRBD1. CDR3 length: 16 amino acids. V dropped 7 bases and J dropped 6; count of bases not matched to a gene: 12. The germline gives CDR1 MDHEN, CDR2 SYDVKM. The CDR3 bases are TGTGCCAGCAACACCCCACACGGGACAGGGGTTCAGCCCCAGCATGTT. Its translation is CASNTPHGTGVQPQHV.

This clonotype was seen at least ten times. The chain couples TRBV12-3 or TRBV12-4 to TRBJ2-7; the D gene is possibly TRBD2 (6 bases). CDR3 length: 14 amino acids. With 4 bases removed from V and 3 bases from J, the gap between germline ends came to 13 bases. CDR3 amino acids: CASSSSEGLYEQYF. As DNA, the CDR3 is TGTGCCAGCAGTTCCTCGGAGGGCCTCTACGAGCAGTACTTC.

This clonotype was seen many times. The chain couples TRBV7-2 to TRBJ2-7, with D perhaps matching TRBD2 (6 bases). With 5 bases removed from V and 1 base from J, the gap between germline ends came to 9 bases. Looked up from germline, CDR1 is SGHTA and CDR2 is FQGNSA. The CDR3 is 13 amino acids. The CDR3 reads CASSVGGSYEQYF. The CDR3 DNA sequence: TGTGCCAGCAGCGTCGGGGGTTCCTACGAGCAGTACTTC.

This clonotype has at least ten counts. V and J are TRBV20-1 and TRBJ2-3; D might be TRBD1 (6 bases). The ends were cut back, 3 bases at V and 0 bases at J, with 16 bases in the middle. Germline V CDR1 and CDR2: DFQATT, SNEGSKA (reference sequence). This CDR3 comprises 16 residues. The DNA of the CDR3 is TGCAGTGCTAGGGATCCGGACAGCCCTAGCACAGATACGCAGTATTTT. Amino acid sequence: CSARDPDSPSTDTQYF.

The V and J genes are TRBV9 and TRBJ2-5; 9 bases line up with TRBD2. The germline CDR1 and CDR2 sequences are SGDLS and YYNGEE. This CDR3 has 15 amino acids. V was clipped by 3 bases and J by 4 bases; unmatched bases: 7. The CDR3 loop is CASSAAGGPAETQYF. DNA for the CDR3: TGTGCCAGCAGCGCGGCGGGGGGGCCGGCAGAGACCCAGTACTTC.

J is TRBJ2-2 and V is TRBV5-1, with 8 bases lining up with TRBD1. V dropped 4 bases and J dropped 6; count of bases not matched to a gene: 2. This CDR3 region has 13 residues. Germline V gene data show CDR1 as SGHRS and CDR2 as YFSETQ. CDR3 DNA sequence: TGCGCCAGCAGCACACAGGGGGCCGGGGAGCTGTTTTTT. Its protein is CASSTQGAGELFF. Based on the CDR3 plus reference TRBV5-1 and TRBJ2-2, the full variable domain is KAGVTQTPRYLIKTRGQQVTLSCSPISGHRSVSWYQQTPGQGLQFLFEYFSETQRNKGNFPGRFSGRQFSNSRSEMNVSTLELGDSALYLCASSTQGAGELFFGEGSRLTVL.

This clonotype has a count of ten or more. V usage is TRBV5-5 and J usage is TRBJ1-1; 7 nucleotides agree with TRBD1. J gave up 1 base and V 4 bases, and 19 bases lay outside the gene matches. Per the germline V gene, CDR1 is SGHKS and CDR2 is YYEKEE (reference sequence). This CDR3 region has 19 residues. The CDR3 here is CASSPTKGASYPRNTEAFF. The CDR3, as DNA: TGTGCCAGCAGCCCCACGAAGGGGGCATCGTATCCGAGGAACACTGAAGCTTTCTTT.

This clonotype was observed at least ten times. CDR3 sequence: CASSRTSLAPMNTEAFF. For the CDR3, the DNA is TGTGCCAGCAGCCGGACGTCTTTAGCTCCCATGAACACTGAAGCTTTCTTT. This chain connects TRBV5-5 to TRBJ1-1; D is unclear. Germline assignment: CDR1 SGHKS and CDR2 YYEKEE (reference sequence). The CDR3 length is 17 residues. Trimming removed 4 bases from V and 0 bases from J, with 19 bases in between.

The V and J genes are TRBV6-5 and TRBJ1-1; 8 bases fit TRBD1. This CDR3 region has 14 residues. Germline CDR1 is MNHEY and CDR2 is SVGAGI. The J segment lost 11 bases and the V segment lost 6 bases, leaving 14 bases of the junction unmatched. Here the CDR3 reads CASRQPGQVRAAFF. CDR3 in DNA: TGTGCCAGCAGACAACCGGGACAGGTTCGGGCGGCTTTCTTT.

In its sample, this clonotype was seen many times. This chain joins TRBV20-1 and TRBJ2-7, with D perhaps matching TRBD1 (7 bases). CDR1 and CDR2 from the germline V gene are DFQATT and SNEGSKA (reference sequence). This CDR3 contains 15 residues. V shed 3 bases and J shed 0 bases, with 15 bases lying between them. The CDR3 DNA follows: TGCAGTGCTAGGGAAATGCGGGACAGCTCCTACGAGCAGTACTTC. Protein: CSAREMRDSSYEQYF.

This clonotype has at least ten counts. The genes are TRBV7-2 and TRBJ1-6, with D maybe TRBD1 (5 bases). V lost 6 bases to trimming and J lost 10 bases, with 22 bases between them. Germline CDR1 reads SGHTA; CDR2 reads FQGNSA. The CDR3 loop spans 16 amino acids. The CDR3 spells CASRSHAVSGGSPLHF. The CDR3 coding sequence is TGTGCCAGCAGATCCCACGCCGTTAGCGGGGGGTCACCCCTCCACTTT.

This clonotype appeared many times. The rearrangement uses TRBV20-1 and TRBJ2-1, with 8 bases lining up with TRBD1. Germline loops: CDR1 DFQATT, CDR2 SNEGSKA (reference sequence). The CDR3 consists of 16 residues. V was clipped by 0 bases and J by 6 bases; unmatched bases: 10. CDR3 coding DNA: TGCAGTGCTAGAGATTGGCAGGGGGCAAGCGGCAATGAGCAGTTCTTC. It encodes CSARDWQGASGNEQFF.

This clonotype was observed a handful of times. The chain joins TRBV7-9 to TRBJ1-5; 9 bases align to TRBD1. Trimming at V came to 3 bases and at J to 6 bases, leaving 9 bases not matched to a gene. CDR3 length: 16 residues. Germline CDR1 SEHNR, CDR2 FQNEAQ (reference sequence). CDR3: CASSFSGTGHLQPQHF. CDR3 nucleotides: TGTGCCAGCAGCTTTTCCGGGACAGGGCATCTTCAGCCCCAGCATTTT.